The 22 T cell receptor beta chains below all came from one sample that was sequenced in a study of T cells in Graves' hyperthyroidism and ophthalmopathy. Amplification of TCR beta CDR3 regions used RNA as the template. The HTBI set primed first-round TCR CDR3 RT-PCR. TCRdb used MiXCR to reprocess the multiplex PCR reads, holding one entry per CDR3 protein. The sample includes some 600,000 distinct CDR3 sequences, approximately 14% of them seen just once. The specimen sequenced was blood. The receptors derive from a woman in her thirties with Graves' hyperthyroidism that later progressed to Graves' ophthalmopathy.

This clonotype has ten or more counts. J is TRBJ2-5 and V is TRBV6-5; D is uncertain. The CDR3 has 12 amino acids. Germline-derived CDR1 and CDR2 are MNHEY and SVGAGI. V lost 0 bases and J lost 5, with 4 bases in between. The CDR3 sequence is CASSYSWETQYF. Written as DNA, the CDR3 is TGTGCCAGCAGTTACTCCTGGGAGACCCAGTACTTC.

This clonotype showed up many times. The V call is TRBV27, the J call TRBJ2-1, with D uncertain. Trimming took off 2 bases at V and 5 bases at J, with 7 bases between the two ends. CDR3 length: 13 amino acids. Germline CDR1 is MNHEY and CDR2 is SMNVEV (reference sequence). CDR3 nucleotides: TGTGCCAGCAGTTTAGTGCCGGACAATGAGCAGTTCTTC. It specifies CASSLVPDNEQFF.

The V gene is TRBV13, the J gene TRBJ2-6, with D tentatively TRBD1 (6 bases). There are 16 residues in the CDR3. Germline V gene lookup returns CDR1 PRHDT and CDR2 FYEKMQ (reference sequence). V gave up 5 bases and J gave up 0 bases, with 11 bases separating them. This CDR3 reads CASSRGQSSGANVLTF. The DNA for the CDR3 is TGTGCCAGCAGCAGAGGACAGAGCTCTGGGGCCAACGTCCTGACTTTC.

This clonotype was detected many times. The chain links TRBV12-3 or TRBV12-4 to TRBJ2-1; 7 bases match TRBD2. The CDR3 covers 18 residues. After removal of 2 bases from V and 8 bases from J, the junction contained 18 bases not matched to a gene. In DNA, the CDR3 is TGTGCCAGCAGTTTACAGCGCGGTGTAGCGGGCCCCGGAGATGAGCAGTTCTTC. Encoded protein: CASSLQRGVAGPGDEQFF.

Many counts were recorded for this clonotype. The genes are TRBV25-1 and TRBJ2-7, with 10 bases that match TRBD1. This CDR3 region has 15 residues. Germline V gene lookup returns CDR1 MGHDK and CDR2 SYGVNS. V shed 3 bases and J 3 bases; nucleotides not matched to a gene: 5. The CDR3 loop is CASSDPGTGDYEQYF. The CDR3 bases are TGTGCCAGCAGTGATCCCGGGACAGGGGACTACGAGCAGTACTTC.

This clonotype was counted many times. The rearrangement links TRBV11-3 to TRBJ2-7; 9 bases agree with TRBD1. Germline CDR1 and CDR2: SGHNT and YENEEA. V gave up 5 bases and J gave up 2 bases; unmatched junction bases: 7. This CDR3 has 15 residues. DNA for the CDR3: TGTGCCAGCAGCACCTGGACAGGGGCCACCTACGAGCAGTACTTC. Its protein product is CASSTWTGATYEQYF. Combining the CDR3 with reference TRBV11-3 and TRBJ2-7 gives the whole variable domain EAGVVQSPRYKIIEKKQPVAFWCNPISGHNTLYWYLQNLGQGPELLIRYENEEAVDDSQLPKDRFSAERLKGVDSTLKIQPAELGDSAVYLCASSTWTGATYEQYFGPGTRLTVT.

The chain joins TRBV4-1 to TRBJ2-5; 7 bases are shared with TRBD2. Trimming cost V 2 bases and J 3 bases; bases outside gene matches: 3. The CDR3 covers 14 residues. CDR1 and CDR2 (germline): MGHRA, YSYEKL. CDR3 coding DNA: TGCGCCAGCAGCCAACTAGCGGCTGAAGAGACCCAGTACTTC. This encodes CASSQLAAEETQYF.

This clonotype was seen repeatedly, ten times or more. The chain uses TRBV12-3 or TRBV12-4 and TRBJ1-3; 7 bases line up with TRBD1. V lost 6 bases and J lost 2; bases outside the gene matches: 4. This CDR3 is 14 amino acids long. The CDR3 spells CASRAGTAGNTIYF. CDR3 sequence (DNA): TGTGCCAGCAGGGCCGGGACAGCTGGAAACACCATATATTTT.

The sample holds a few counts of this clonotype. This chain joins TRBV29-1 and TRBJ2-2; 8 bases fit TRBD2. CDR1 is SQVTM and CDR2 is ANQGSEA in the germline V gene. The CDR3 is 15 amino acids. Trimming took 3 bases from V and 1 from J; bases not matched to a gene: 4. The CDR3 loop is CSVELSGGNTGELFF. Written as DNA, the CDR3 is TGCAGCGTTGAGCTCAGCGGGGGGAACACCGGGGAGCTGTTTTTT.

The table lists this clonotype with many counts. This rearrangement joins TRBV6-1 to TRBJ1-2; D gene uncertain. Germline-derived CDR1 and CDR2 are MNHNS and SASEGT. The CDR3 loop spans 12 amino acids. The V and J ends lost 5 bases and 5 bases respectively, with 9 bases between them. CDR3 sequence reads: CASSKGIYGYTF. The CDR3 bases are TGTGCCAGCAGTAAAGGAATATATGGCTACACCTTC.

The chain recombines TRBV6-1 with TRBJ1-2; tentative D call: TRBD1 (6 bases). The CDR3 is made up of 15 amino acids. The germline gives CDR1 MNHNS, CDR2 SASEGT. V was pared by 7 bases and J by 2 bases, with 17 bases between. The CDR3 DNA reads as TGTGCCAGCAAGGGGACAATTCCTGTAAACTATGGCTACACCTTC. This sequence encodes CASKGTIPVNYGYTF.

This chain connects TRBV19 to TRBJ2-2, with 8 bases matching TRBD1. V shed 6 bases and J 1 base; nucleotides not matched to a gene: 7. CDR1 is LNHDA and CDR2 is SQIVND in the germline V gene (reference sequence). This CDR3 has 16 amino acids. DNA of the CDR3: TGTGCCAGTAGCGGACTTGGGACAGGGAACACCGGGGAGCTGTTTTTT. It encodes CASSGLGTGNTGELFF.

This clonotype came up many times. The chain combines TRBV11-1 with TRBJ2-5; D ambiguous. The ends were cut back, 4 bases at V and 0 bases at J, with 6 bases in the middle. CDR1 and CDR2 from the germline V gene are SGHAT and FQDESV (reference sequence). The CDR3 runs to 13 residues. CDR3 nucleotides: TGTGCCAGCAGCTCTGATAACCAAGAGACCCAGTACTTC. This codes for CASSSDNQETQYF.

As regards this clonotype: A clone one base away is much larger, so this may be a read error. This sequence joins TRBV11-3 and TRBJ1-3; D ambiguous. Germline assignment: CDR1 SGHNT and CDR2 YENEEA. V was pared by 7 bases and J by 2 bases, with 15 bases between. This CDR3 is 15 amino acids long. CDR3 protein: CASTQIRSPGNTIYF. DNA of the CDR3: TGTGCCAGCACCCAGATTCGCAGCCCTGGAAACACCATATATTTT.

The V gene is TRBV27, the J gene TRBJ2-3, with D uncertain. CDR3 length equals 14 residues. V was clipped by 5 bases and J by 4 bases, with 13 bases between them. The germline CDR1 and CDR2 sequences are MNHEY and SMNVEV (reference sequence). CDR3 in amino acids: CASSGYVGPDTQYF. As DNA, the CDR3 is TGTGCCAGCAGTGGGTACGTTGGACCAGATACGCAGTATTTT.

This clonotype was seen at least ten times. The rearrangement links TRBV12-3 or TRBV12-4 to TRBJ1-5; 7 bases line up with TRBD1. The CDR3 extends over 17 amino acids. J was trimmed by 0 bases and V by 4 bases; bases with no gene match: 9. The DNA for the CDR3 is TGTGCCAGCAGTTCGGGGGACAGACTTAATAGCAATCAGCCCCAGCATTTT. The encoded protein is CASSSGDRLNSNQPQHF.

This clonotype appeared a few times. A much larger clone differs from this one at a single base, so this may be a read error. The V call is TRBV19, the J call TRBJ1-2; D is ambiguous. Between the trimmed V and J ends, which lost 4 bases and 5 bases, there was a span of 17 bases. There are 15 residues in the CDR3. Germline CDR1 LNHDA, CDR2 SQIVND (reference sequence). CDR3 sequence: CASSTSPGGTYGYTF. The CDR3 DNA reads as TGTGCCAGTAGTACCTCACCCGGCGGAACTTATGGCTACACCTTC. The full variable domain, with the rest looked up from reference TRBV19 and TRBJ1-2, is DGGITQSPKYLFRKEGQNVTLSCEQNLNHDAMYWYRQDPGQGLRLIYYSQIVNDFQKGDIAEGYSVSREKKESFPLTVTSAQKNPTAFYLCASSTSPGGTYGYTFGSGTRLTVV.

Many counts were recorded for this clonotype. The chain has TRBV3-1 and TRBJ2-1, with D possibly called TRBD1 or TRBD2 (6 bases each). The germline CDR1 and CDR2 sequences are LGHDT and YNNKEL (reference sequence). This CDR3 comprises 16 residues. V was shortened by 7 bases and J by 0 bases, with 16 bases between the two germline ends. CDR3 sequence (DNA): TGTGCCAGCACCGGAGGGGGGAGAAGCTCCTACAATGAGCAGTTCTTC. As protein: CASTGGGRSSYNEQFF.

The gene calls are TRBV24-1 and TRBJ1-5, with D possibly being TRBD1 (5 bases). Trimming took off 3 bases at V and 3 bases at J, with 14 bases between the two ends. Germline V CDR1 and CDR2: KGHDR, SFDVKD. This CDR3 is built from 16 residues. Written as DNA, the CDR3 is TGTGCCACCAGTGATGGGTTCTCAGGGTCCAATCAGCCCCAGCATTTT. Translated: CATSDGFSGSNQPQHF.

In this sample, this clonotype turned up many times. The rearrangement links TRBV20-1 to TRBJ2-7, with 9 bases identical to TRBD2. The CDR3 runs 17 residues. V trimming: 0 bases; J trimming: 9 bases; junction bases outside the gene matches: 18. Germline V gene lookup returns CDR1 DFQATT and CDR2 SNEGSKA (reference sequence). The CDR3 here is CSARDGPSGDQDRRQYF. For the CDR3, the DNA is TGCAGTGCTAGAGACGGCCCTAGCGGGGATCAGGACAGGAGGCAGTACTTC.

The CDR3 region is CASSADRGNQPQHF. In nucleotides, the CDR3 is TGTGCCAGTAGTGCGGACAGGGGTAATCAGCCCCAGCATTTT. This sequence joins TRBV19 and TRBJ1-5, with TRBD1 identical over 9 bases. Per the germline V gene, CDR1 is LNHDA and CDR2 is SQIVND (reference sequence). The CDR3 is 14 residues long. V gave up 5 bases and J gave up 4 bases; unmatched junction bases: 3.

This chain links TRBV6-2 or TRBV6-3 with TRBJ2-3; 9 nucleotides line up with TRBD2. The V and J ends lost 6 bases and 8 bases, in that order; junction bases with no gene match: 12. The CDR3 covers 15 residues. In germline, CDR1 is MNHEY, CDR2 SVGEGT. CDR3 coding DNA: TGTGCCAGCAGCGGAATGGGACTAGCCGAGGCTACGCAGTATTTT. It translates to CASSGMGLAEATQYF.